Below are 25 T cell receptor beta chains sequenced from a single sample in a study of T cell changes during pregnancy in multiple sclerosis. Sequenced by immunoSEQ multiplex PCR; TCRdb stores in-frame clones only, minus some. The table records tens of thousands of clones, just under 95% of them present only once. Sequencing was performed on peripheral blood, taken in the second trimester of pregnancy. These TCRs come from a female donor with multiple sclerosis, enrolled in a pregnancy study.

The chain carries TRBV19 and TRBJ1-6; 8 positions agree with TRBD1. This CDR3 contains 15 residues. Per the germline V gene, CDR1 is LNHDA and CDR2 is SQIVND (reference sequence). Trimming took 4 bases from V and 3 from J; bases not matched to a gene: 2. The CDR3 nucleotides read TGTGCCAGTAGTACCGACAGGGGCTATAATTCACCCCTCCACTTT. Its protein product is CASSTDRGYNSPLHF. Together with reference TRBV19 and TRBJ1-6, the CDR3 gives the full variable domain: DGGITQSPKYLFRKEGQNVTLSCEQNLNHDAMYWYRQDPGQGLRLIYYSQIVNDFQKGDIAEGYSVSREKKESFPLTVTSAQKNPTAFYLCASSTDRGYNSPLHFGNGTRLTVT.

The chain recombines TRBV6-5 with TRBJ2-7; TRBD1 matches at 11 bases. The CDR3 covers 15 residues. Germline lookup yields CDR1 MNHEY and CDR2 SVGAGI. With V trimmed by 2 bases and J by 3 bases, 3 bases remained unmatched. CDR3 DNA sequence: TGTGCCAGCAGTTACGGACAGGGGGCCCTCTACGAGCAGTACTTC. It specifies CASSYGQGALYEQYF.

The gene calls are TRBV11-3 and TRBJ2-3; D remains unclear. The CDR3 has 16 residues. The V end was cut by 1 base, the J end by 0 bases, with 11 bases between. Germline V lookup: CDR1 SGHNT, CDR2 YENEEA. The CDR3 nucleotides are TGTGCCAGCAGCTTAGGTTTCAGTCAGAGCACAGATACGCAGTATTTT. Protein sequence: CASSLGFSQSTDTQYF.

This sequence joins TRBV4-2 and TRBJ2-2; 10 nucleotides line up with TRBD1. The CDR3 has 15 residues. Losses at the gene ends were 4 bases for V and 3 bases for J; bases not matched to a gene: 2. Looked up from germline, CDR1 is LGHNA and CDR2 is YNFKEQ. In DNA form, the CDR3 reads TGTGCCAGCAGCCCCGGGACAGGGGACACCGGGGAGCTGTTTTTT. Protein: CASSPGTGDTGELFF.

The chain combines TRBV7-9 with TRBJ2-1; weak D call: TRBD1 (6 bases). This CDR3 spans 15 amino acids. Trimming took off 4 bases at V and 2 bases at J, with 12 bases between the two ends. CDR1 is SEHNR, CDR2 FQNEAQ, per germline (reference sequence). The CDR3 sequence: CASSSPGTTYNEQFF. The CDR3 DNA reads TGTGCCAGCAGCTCGCCCGGGACAACCTACAATGAGCAGTTCTTC.

This chain uses TRBV7-9 with TRBJ2-1; no reliable D call. The CDR3 contains 12 residues. From germline, CDR1 is SEHNR and CDR2 FQNEAQ (reference sequence). The V end was cut by 1 base, the J end by 9 bases, with 7 bases between. The chain's CDR3 is CASSLERSEQFF. The CDR3 DNA sequence: TGTGCCAGCAGCTTAGAAAGGAGTGAGCAGTTCTTC.

V is TRBV9 and J is TRBJ2-7; D uncertain. Trimming left V 0 bases short and J 0 bases short, with 13 bases between. The germline V gene has CDR1 SGDLS and CDR2 YYNGEE. The CDR3 covers 16 residues. The CDR3 loop reads CASSVGPGLSSYEQYF. The CDR3 DNA follows: TGTGCCAGCAGCGTAGGGCCCGGGTTGAGCTCCTACGAGCAGTACTTC.

The V gene is TRBV6-5, the J gene TRBJ1-2, with D perhaps TRBD1 (6 bases). V shed 5 bases and J shed 1 base, with 14 bases lying between them. CDR1 and CDR2 from the germline V gene are MNHEY and SVGAGI. The CDR3 runs to 15 residues. The CDR3 DNA reads TGTGCCAGCAGTCCCAACGACAGGTTTAACTATGGCTACACCTTC. This gives the protein CASSPNDRFNYGYTF.

The gene calls are TRBV5-8 and TRBJ1-1; possible D gene TRBD1, 5 bases. Trimming removed 0 bases at V and 7 bases at J, with 13 bases between. This CDR3 comprises 14 residues. The germline CDR1 and CDR2 sequences are SGHTS and YDEGEE. This chain's CDR3 is CASSLGGGGIEAFF. The DNA of the CDR3 is TGTGCCAGCAGCTTGGGGGGGGGAGGGATTGAAGCTTTCTTT.

The chain has TRBV5-1 and TRBJ1-3; perhaps TRBD1 as D (5 bases). Trimming pared 3 bases from V and 0 bases from J, leaving 10 bases between. CDR3 size: 15 residues. The germline gives CDR1 SGHRS, CDR2 YFSETQ. CDR3 sequence reads: CASSYGRDSGNTIYF. In DNA, the CDR3 is TGCGCCAGCAGCTATGGCAGGGACTCTGGAAACACCATATATTTT.

The rearrangement links TRBV2 to TRBJ2-3; a possible D gene is TRBD2 (6 bases). CDR3 size: 13 residues. The V and J ends lost 5 bases and 4 bases respectively, with 10 bases between them. Germline CDR1 reads SNHLY; CDR2 reads FYNNEI. The DNA for the CDR3 is TGTGCCAGCAGTCCGGAGGGCCCAGATACGCAGTATTTT. It specifies CASSPEGPDTQYF. Filled out from reference TRBV2 and TRBJ2-3, the complete variable domain reads EPEVTQTPSHQVTQMGQEVILRCVPISNHLYFYWYRQILGQKVEFLVSFYNNEISEKSEIFDDQFSVERPDGSNFTLKIRSTKLEDSAMYFCASSPEGPDTQYFGPGTRLTVL.

V gene TRBV11-2 combines with J gene TRBJ1-1; the D gene is possibly TRBD1 (6 bases). This CDR3 spans 17 amino acids. Looked up from germline, CDR1 is SGHAT and CDR2 is FQNNGV. V lost 1 base and J lost 1, with 16 bases in between. Here the CDR3 reads CASSLVGQGITNTEAFF. CDR3 nucleotide sequence: TGTGCCAGCAGCTTAGTCGGGCAGGGGATTACGAACACTGAAGCTTTCTTT.

J is TRBJ2-2 and V is TRBV5-6, with TRBD2 as a possible D gene (5 bases). Germline CDR1 and CDR2: SGHDT and YYEEEE. The CDR3 is 14 amino acids. The V and J ends lost 3 bases and 3 bases respectively, with 9 bases between them. The CDR3 reads CASSSGLDTGELFF. The CDR3 DNA reads as TGTGCCAGCAGCTCTGGACTCGACACCGGGGAGCTGTTTTTT.

The CDR3 nucleotides are TGCGCCAGCAGCCAAGATAGTGGGAGGGTAGGGTCACCCCTCCACTTT. Its protein product is CASSQDSGRVGSPLHF. The rearrangement uses TRBV4-3 and TRBJ1-6; D is unclear. The CDR3 is 16 residues long. Germline CDR1 is LGHNA and CDR2 is YSLEER. Between the trimmed V and J ends, which lost 0 bases and 10 bases, there was a span of 16 bases.

V gene TRBV9 combines with J gene TRBJ1-6; TRBD1 agrees at 8 bases. CDR1 and CDR2 from the germline V gene are SGDLS and YYNGEE. The CDR3 sequence is 15 residues long. After removal of 0 bases from V and 9 bases from J, the junction contained 5 bases not matched to a gene. The CDR3: CASSVEEGTGSPLHF. In DNA, the CDR3 is TGTGCCAGCAGCGTAGAGGAGGGGACAGGTTCACCCCTCCACTTT.

The chain recombines TRBV7-8 with TRBJ2-3, with 11 bases identical to TRBD1. Trimming removed 4 bases from V and 0 bases from J; junction bases left unmatched: 15. Germline CDR1 reads SGHVS; CDR2 reads FQNEAQ. The CDR3 sequence is 20 residues long. CDR3 in amino acids: CASSSIRTGGARLSTDTQYF. The CDR3 nucleotides read TGTGCCAGCAGCTCAATTCGGACAGGGGGCGCTAGGTTGAGCACAGATACGCAGTATTTT. Variable domain in full (rest from reference TRBV7-8 and TRBJ2-3): GAGVSQSPRYKVAKRGQDVALRCDPISGHVSLFWYQQALGQGPEFLTYFQNEAQLDKSGLPSDRFFAERPEGSVSTLKIQRTQQEDSAVYLCASSSIRTGGARLSTDTQYFGPGTRLTVL.

This clone was seen a single time. The chain joins TRBV7-8 to TRBJ1-2; 10 nucleotides match TRBD1. The trim removed 3 bases at V and 8 bases at J, leaving 6 bases unmatched. This CDR3 comprises 14 residues. Per the germline V gene, CDR1 is SGHVS and CDR2 is FQNEAQ. This CDR3 is CASSFRQGAQGYTF. CDR3 nucleotide sequence: TGTGCCAGCAGCTTTAGACAGGGGGCGCAGGGCTACACCTTC. Looking up the rest from reference TRBV7-8 and TRBJ1-2 gives the full variable domain: GAGVSQSPRYKVAKRGQDVALRCDPISGHVSLFWYQQALGQGPEFLTYFQNEAQLDKSGLPSDRFFAERPEGSVSTLKIQRTQQEDSAVYLCASSFRQGAQGYTFGSGTRLTVV.

J is TRBJ2-3 and V is TRBV6-1; TRBD1 might be the D (6 bases). The V end lost 7 bases, the J end lost 0 bases, and 8 bases lay between the germline ends. The CDR3 contains 13 residues. Per the germline V gene, CDR1 is MNHNS and CDR2 is SASEGT. The CDR3: CASTGESTDTQYF. The CDR3 region has the DNA TGTGCCAGCACAGGGGAAAGCACAGATACGCAGTATTTT.

This chain links TRBV7-9 with TRBJ1-3; 7 nucleotides agree with TRBD1. V trimming: 5 bases; J trimming: 4 bases; junction bases outside the gene matches: 5. The CDR3 has 14 residues. From germline, CDR1 is SEHNR and CDR2 FQNEAQ (reference sequence). The CDR3 DNA reads TGTGCCAGCAGCCTACGGGACAGAGGAAACACCATATATTTT. This sequence encodes CASSLRDRGNTIYF.

This clone was detected once. This chain connects TRBV19 to TRBJ1-5; no clear D. The V end was cut by 3 bases, the J end by 0 bases, with 12 bases between. This CDR3 is built from 16 residues. The germline gives CDR1 LNHDA, CDR2 SQIVND (reference sequence). CDR3 in DNA: TGTGCCAGTAGTATTGGCGGACTCCTTAGCAATCAGCCCCAGCATTTT. It yields the protein CASSIGGLLSNQPQHF. The variable domain in full, with the rest retrieved from reference TRBV19 and TRBJ1-5, is DGGITQSPKYLFRKEGQNVTLSCEQNLNHDAMYWYRQDPGQGLRLIYYSQIVNDFQKGDIAEGYSVSREKKESFPLTVTSAQKNPTAFYLCASSIGGLLSNQPQHFGDGTRLSIL.

With respect to this clone: Other DNA sequences of this sample code for an identical CDR3. V and J are TRBV5-1 and TRBJ2-7; no clear D. The CDR3 covers 14 residues. Per germline, CDR1 SGHRS and CDR2 YFSETQ. V lost 1 base, J lost 3 bases, and 11 bases lay in between. The CDR3, as DNA: TGCGCCAGCAGCTTGAAGGCAGGTTTCTACGAGCAGTACTTC. Its translation: CASSLKAGFYEQYF. Together with reference TRBV5-1 and TRBJ2-7, the CDR3 gives the full variable domain: KAGVTQTPRYLIKTRGQQVTLSCSPISGHRSVSWYQQTPGQGLQFLFEYFSETQRNKGNFPGRFSGRQFSNSRSEMNVSTLELGDSALYLCASSLKAGFYEQYFGPGTRLTVT.

The chain uses TRBV7-6 and TRBJ2-3, with D possibly TRBD2 on 6 matching bases. Germline CDR1 reads SGHVS; CDR2 reads FNYEAQ. With 1 base removed from V and 3 bases from J, the gap between germline ends came to 8 bases. The CDR3 runs 14 residues. The DNA of the CDR3 is TGTGCCAGCAGCTTAGGCGCGGGAACAGATACGCAGTATTTT. Its protein is CASSLGAGTDTQYF.

V is TRBV19 and J is TRBJ1-2; 7 bases are shared with TRBD1. The CDR3 spans 12 residues. V was pared by 6 bases and J by 7 bases, with 5 bases of the junction left unmatched. Germline assignment: CDR1 LNHDA and CDR2 SQIVND (reference sequence). CDR3 bases: TGTGCCAGTAGCCCGACAGGGACTGGCTACACCTTC. Translating gives CASSPTGTGYTF.

V and J are TRBV7-9 and TRBJ2-7; 12 nucleotides match TRBD1. After removal of 5 bases from V and 6 bases from J, the junction contained 8 bases not matched to a gene. CDR3 size: 15 residues. Per germline, CDR1 SEHNR and CDR2 FQNEAQ (reference sequence). The CDR3 region has the DNA TGTGCCAGCAGCCCGGCGGGGACAGGGGGCAGCGAGCAGTACTTC. Translation: CASSPAGTGGSEQYF.

The chain uses TRBV19 and TRBJ1-5; tentatively, D is TRBD1 (5 bases). Germline loops: CDR1 LNHDA, CDR2 SQIVND (reference sequence). V dropped 5 bases and J dropped 2 bases, with 19 bases sitting between them. The CDR3 has 17 residues. The chain's CDR3 is CASSPLWVTEGNQPQHF. DNA of the CDR3: TGTGCCAGTAGTCCCCTGTGGGTGACAGAGGGCAATCAGCCCCAGCATTTT.